This TCR beta chain was sequenced in a study of T cell repertoires in cytomegalovirus infection. This clonotype was seen at least ten times. TCRdb reanalysed the reads using MiXCR and keeps one entry per CDR3 protein. This table holds about 300,000 distinct CDR3 sequences, approximately 8.9% found once. The CDR3 is made up of 13 amino acids. The V end was cut by 5 bases, the J end by 6 bases, with 12 bases between. Germline lookup yields CDR1 MNHEY and CDR2 SVGEGT. The chain is built from TRBV6-2 or TRBV6-3 and TRBJ2-3; D uncertain. Sequencing was carried out using PBMCs. This sequence was found in a human donor in good health (CMV status not recorded). Some clones in this sample may be carry-over from other donors' samples. CDR3 in DNA: TGTGCCAGCAGTCTCCTCGCACGGGATACGCAGTATTTT. This gives the protein CASSLLARDTQYF.